These 18 T cell receptor beta chains originate from one sample sequenced in a study of T-cell reconstitution after alpha-beta-depleted transplantation in children. Using unique molecular identifiers, the investigators prepared the TCRbeta library. TCRdb independently ran MiXCR on the PCR reads; one entry per CDR3 protein. The sample lists about 980,000 distinct CDR3 sequences; roughly 29% were seen once. Sequencing was performed on PBMCs, mostly from graft donor cells, taken 360 days after TCRalphabeta/CD19-depleted stem cell transplant. These receptor sequences come from a boy under two years old who had a stem cell transplant for SCID, so the T cells may come from the graft donor.

This rearrangement joins TRBV2 to TRBJ1-4; 7 bases are shared with TRBD1. Germline V gene lookup returns CDR1 SNHLY and CDR2 FYNNEI. The CDR3 is made up of 15 amino acids. V gave up 6 bases and J gave up 3 bases; unmatched junction bases: 7. The CDR3 nucleotides read TGTGCCAGCAGGGTACAGGGGATCGCTAATGAAAAACTGTTTTTT. Its translation: CASRVQGIANEKLFF.

This clonotype was seen a few times. The V and J genes are TRBV6-2 or TRBV6-3 and TRBJ2-7, with a weak D call TRBD2 (6 bases). V gave up 4 bases and J gave up 2 bases, with 15 bases separating them. In germline, CDR1 is MNHEY, CDR2 SVGEGT. CDR3 length: 15 residues. CDR3 DNA sequence: TGTGCCAGCAGTTCTAGCGCGCTCCACACCTACGAGCAGTACTTC. It encodes CASSSSALHTYEQYF.

The chain is built from TRBV4-3 and TRBJ2-5; 7 bases align to TRBD2. CDR3 size: 16 residues. The V and J ends lost 4 bases and 5 bases, in that order; junction bases with no gene match: 13. From germline, CDR1 is LGHNA and CDR2 YSLEER. The CDR3 nucleotides are TGCGCCAGCAGCCGCATCCCGCCTGTCGGGGGGGAGACCCAGTACTTC. Translated: CASSRIPPVGGETQYF.

The DNA for the CDR3 is TGTGCCAGCAGTAGTCAGGATGGGGCTACTACAGATACGCAGTATTTT. It is translated as CASSSQDGATTDTQYF. This rearrangement joins TRBV25-1 to TRBJ2-3; D perhaps matches TRBD1 (5 bases). V was pared by 5 bases and J by 3 bases, with 18 bases between. Germline V gene lookup returns CDR1 MGHDK and CDR2 SYGVNS. This CDR3 is built from 16 residues. Supplemented by reference TRBV25-1 and TRBJ2-3, the full variable domain reads EADIYQTPRYLVIGTGKKITLECSQTMGHDKMYWYQQDPGMELHLIHYSYGVNSTEKGDLSSESTVSRIRTEHFPLTLESARPSHTSQYLCASSSQDGATTDTQYFGPGTRLTVL.

The chain uses TRBV3-1 and TRBJ2-2; 8 nucleotides line up with TRBD2. This CDR3 contains 17 residues. V was pared by 4 bases and J by 0 bases, with 7 bases of the junction left unmatched. Germline CDR1 and CDR2: LGHDT and YNNKEL (reference sequence). The DNA for the CDR3 is TGTGCCAGCAGCCGGGGACTAGGGGTAACGAACACCGGGGAGCTGTTTTTT. Protein sequence: CASSRGLGVTNTGELFF.

The rearrangement joins TRBV20-1 to TRBJ2-1; 14 nucleotides line up with TRBD2. This CDR3 is 16 amino acids long. Per germline, CDR1 DFQATT and CDR2 SNEGSKA (reference sequence). Trimming cost V 6 bases and J 2 bases; bases outside gene matches: 6. The DNA of the CDR3 is TGCAGTGCCCGGGGACTAGCGGGGGTTACCTACAATGAGCAGTTCTTC. Protein: CSARGLAGVTYNEQFF.

This chain links TRBV11-2 with TRBJ2-1; TRBD2 agrees at 14 bases. Germline V gene data show CDR1 as SGHAT and CDR2 as FQNNGV. The V and J ends lost 2 bases and 0 bases, in that order; junction bases with no gene match: 3. The CDR3 spans 18 residues. The CDR3 spells CASSLRLAGGSSYNEQFF. In DNA, the CDR3 is TGTGCCAGCAGCTTACGACTAGCGGGGGGGAGCTCCTACAATGAGCAGTTCTTC.

The table lists this clonotype with a few counts. The chain has TRBV5-1 and TRBJ1-6; no definite D call. This CDR3 spans 18 amino acids. V was trimmed by 0 bases and J by 5 bases, leaving 18 bases between them. The germline CDR1 and CDR2 sequences are SGHRS and YFSETQ. CDR3 protein: CASSLESPHIGHNSPLHF. CDR3 in DNA: TGCGCCAGCAGCTTGGAATCCCCACATATCGGCCATAATTCACCCCTCCACTTT.

This chain links TRBV7-2 with TRBJ2-5, with 8 bases aligning to TRBD1. V dropped 5 bases and J dropped 5; count of bases not matched to a gene: 7. This CDR3 comprises 14 residues. Germline loops: CDR1 SGHTA, CDR2 FQGNSA. CDR3 nucleotide sequence: TGTGCCAGCAGCGCCGACAGGGGAAGGGAGACCCAGTACTTC. It translates to CASSADRGRETQYF.

V is TRBV6-5 and J is TRBJ2-1; D is undetermined. This CDR3 contains 15 residues. Deletions cut 2 bases from V and 0 bases from J, with 8 bases between. CDR1 is MNHEY, CDR2 SVGAGI, per germline. The CDR3 loop reads CASSYDPSSYNEQFF. CDR3 coding DNA: TGTGCCAGCAGTTACGACCCTAGCTCCTACAATGAGCAGTTCTTC.

This clonotype was seen only a few times. The chain is built from TRBV10-3 and TRBJ2-1; 12 bases align to TRBD2. V shed 6 bases and J 4 bases; nucleotides not matched to a gene: 7. This CDR3 region has 16 residues. CDR1 is ENHRY, CDR2 SYGVKD, per germline. The CDR3 sequence: CAIRTSTSGGYNEQFF. CDR3 nucleotide sequence: TGTGCCATCAGAACCTCGACTAGCGGGGGTTACAATGAGCAGTTCTTC.

V usage is TRBV6-1 and J usage is TRBJ1-6; tentative D call: TRBD1 (6 bases). Germline V gives CDR1 MNHNS, CDR2 SASEGT. CDR3 length: 14 amino acids. With 7 bases removed from V and 3 bases from J, the gap between germline ends came to 10 bases. In DNA form, the CDR3 reads TGTGCCAGCATCAGGGGTGACTATAATTCACCCCTCCACTTT. This gives the protein CASIRGDYNSPLHF.

For the CDR3, the DNA is TGCAGCCATGAGGTTTACAATGAGCAGTTCTTC. It encodes CSHEVYNEQFF. The genes are TRBV29-1 and TRBJ2-1; D gene uncertain. V was cut by 8 bases and J by 4 bases, with 9 bases left in between. The CDR3 is made up of 11 amino acids. Germline loops: CDR1 SQVTM, CDR2 ANQGSEA.

The V call is TRBV28, the J call TRBJ1-5; tentative D call: TRBD1 (6 bases). Germline V gene sequence: CDR1 MDHEN, CDR2 SYDVKM. The ends were cut back, 6 bases at V and 7 bases at J, with 13 bases in the middle. The CDR3 covers 13 residues. The CDR3 DNA sequence: TGTGCCAGCAGACAATGGGGGGGCCAGCCCCAGCATTTT. Translation gives CASRQWGGQPQHF.

The chain joins TRBV10-3 to TRBJ2-7, with TRBD2 matching 8 bases. The CDR3 contains 15 residues. Germline V CDR1 and CDR2: ENHRY, SYGVKD. The ends lost 5 bases at V and 3 bases at J; junction bases unmatched: 9. CDR3 sequence (DNA): TGTGCCATCAGTAAAAAAGCGGGGGAGGGCTACGAGCAGTACTTC. Amino acid sequence: CAISKKAGEGYEQYF.

This clonotype has more than one count but fewer than ten. This sequence joins TRBV6-2 or TRBV6-3 and TRBJ1-5, with 7 positions matching TRBD1. The V and J ends lost 6 bases and 4 bases, in that order; junction bases with no gene match: 9. The germline gives CDR1 MNHEY, CDR2 SVGEGT. The CDR3 extends over 15 amino acids. The CDR3 nucleotides read TGTGCCAGCAGCCCAACAGGGGAGGGAAATCAGCCCCAGCATTTT. It yields the protein CASSPTGEGNQPQHF.

This chain links TRBV6-2 or TRBV6-3 with TRBJ1-5, with TRBD1 matching over 8 bases. This CDR3 is built from 16 residues. In germline, CDR1 is MNHEY, CDR2 SVGEGT. With V trimmed by 7 bases and J by 2 bases, 10 bases remained unmatched. The CDR3 nucleotides are TGTGCCAGCACCAGAGACAGGGGCGCGGGCAATCAGCCCCAGCATTTT. Amino acids: CASTRDRGAGNQPQHF.

V is TRBV5-1 and J is TRBJ2-1, with a tentative D call TRBD2 (7 bases). There are 17 residues in the CDR3. The germline V gene encodes CDR1 SGHRS and CDR2 YFSETQ. V was pared by 0 bases and J by 5 bases, with 18 bases between. This chain's CDR3 is CASSLEAGRGSNNEQFF. The CDR3 DNA is TGCGCCAGCAGCTTGGAAGCAGGGAGGGGGTCAAACAATGAGCAGTTCTTC.